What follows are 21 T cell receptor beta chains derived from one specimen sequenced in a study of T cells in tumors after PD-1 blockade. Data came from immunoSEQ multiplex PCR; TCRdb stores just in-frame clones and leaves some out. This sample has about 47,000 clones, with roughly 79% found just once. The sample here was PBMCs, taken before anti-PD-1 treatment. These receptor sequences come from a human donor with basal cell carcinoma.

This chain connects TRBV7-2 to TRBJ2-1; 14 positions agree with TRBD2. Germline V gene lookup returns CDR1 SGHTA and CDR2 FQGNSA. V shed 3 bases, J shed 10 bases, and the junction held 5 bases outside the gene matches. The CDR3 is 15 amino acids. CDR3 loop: CASSLGLAGAGEQFF. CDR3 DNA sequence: TGTGCCAGCAGCTTGGGACTAGCGGGAGCAGGGGAGCAGTTCTTC. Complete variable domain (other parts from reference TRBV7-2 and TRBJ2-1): GAGVSQSPSNKVTEKGKDVELRCDPISGHTALYWYRQSLGQGLEFLIYFQGNSAPDKSGLPSDRFSAERTGGSVSTLTIQRTQQEDSAVYLCASSLGLAGAGEQFFGPGTRLTVL.

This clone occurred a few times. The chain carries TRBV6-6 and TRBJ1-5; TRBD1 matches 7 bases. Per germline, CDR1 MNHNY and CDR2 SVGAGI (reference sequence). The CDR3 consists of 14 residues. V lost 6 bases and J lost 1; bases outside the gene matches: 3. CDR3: CASRWGQSNQPQHF. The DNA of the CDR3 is TGTGCCAGCAGATGGGGACAGAGCAATCAGCCCCAGCATTTT.

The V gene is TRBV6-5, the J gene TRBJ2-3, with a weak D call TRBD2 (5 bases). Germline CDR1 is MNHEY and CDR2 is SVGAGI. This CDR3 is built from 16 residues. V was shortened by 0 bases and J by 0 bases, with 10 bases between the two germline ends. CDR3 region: CASSYSPGISTDTQYF. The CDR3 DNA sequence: TGTGCCAGCAGTTACTCGCCGGGAATTAGCACAGATACGCAGTATTTT.

The CDR3 loop is CASRRGTVLASGANVLTF. CDR3 bases: TGCGCCAGCAGGCGCGGGACAGTTCTGGCCTCTGGGGCCAACGTCCTGACTTTC. The rearrangement joins TRBV5-1 to TRBJ2-6; D possibly corresponds to TRBD1 (7 bases). The CDR3 is 18 residues long. The ends were cut back, 5 bases at V and 0 bases at J, with 18 bases in the middle. Germline V gene lookup returns CDR1 SGHRS and CDR2 YFSETQ.

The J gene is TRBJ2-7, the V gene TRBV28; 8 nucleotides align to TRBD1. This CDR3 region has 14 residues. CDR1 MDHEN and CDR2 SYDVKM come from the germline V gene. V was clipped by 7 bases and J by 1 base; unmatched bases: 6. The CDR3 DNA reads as TGTGCCAGCAAATCGGACAGGGATTCCTACGAGCAGTACTTC. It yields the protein CASKSDRDSYEQYF.

The CDR3, as DNA: TGTGCCAGCAGTGAACGAGCGGGACGCACAGATACGCAGTATTTT. Residues: CASSERAGRTDTQYF. The gene calls are TRBV6-1 and TRBJ2-3; TRBD2 agrees at 7 bases. The V and J ends lost 2 bases and 1 base, in that order; junction bases with no gene match: 3. Germline CDR1 reads MNHNS; CDR2 reads SASEGT. This CDR3 is 15 amino acids long.

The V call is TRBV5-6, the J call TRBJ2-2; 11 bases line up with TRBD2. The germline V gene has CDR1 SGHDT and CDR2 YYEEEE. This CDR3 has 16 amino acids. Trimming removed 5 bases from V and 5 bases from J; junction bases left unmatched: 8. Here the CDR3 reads CASRWRTSGPTGELFF. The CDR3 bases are TGTGCCAGCAGGTGGAGGACTAGCGGGCCTACCGGGGAGCTGTTTTTT.

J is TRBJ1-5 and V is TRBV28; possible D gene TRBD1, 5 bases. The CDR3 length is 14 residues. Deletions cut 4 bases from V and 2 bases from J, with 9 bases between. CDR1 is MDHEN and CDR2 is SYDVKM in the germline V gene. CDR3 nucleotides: TGTGCCAGCAGTTACCTGGGGGGCAATCAGCCCCAGCATTTT. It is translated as CASSYLGGNQPQHF.

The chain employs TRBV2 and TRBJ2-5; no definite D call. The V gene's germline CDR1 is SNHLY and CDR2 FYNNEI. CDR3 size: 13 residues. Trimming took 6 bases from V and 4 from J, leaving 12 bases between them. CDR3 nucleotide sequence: TGTGCCAGCAGCGGTCTAAGAGCAGAGACCCAGTACTTC. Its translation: CASSGLRAETQYF.

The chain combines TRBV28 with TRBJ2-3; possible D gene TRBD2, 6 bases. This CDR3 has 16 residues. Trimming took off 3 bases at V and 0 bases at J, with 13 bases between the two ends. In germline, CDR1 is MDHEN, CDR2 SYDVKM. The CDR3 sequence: CASSFYRSGSTDTQYF. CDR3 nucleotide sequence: TGTGCCAGCAGTTTCTATAGGAGCGGGAGCACAGATACGCAGTATTTT.

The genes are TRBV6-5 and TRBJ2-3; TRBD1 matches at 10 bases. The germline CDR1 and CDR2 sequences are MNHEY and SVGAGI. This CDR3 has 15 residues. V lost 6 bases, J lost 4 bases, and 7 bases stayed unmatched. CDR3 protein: CASRSGTGVADTQYF. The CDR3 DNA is TGTGCCAGCAGATCCGGGACAGGGGTGGCAGATACGCAGTATTTT.

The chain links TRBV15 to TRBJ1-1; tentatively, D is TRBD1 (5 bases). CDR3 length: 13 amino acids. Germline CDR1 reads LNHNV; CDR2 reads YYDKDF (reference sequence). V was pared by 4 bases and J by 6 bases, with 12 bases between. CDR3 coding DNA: TGTGCCACCAGCACAACGGGGGTTTCTGAAGCTTTCTTT. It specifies CATSTTGVSEAFF.

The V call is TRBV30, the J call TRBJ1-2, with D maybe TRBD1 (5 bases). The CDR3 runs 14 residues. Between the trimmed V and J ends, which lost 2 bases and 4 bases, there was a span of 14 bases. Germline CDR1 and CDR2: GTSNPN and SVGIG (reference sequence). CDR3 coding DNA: TGTGCCTGGAGTCGGGACTCTTGGAGCTATGGCTACACCTTC. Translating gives CAWSRDSWSYGYTF.

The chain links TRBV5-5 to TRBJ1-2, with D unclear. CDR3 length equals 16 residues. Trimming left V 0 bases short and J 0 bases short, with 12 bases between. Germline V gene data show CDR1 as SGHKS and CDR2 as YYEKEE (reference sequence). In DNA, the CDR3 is TGTGCCAGCAGCTTGGGTCCAGGACCAGCTAACTATGGCTACACCTTC. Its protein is CASSLGPGPANYGYTF.

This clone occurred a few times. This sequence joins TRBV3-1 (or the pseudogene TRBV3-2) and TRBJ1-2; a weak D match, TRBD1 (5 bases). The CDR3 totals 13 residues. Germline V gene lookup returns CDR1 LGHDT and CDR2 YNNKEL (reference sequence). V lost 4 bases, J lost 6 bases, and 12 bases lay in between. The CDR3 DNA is TGTGCCAGCAGCCCCAGTGGGACGCATGGCTACACCTTC. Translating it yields CASSPSGTHGYTF.

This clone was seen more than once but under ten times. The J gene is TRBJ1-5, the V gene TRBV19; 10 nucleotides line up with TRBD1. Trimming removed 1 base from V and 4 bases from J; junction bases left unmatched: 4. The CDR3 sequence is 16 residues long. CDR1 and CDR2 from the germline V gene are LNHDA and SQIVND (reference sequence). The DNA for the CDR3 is TGTGCCAGTAGTATAGTATGGACAGGGGGGAATCAGCCCCAGCATTTT. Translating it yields CASSIVWTGGNQPQHF. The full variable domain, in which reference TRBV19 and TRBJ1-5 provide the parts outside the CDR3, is DGGITQSPKYLFRKEGQNVTLSCEQNLNHDAMYWYRQDPGQGLRLIYYSQIVNDFQKGDIAEGYSVSREKKESFPLTVTSAQKNPTAFYLCASSIVWTGGNQPQHFGDGTRLSIL.

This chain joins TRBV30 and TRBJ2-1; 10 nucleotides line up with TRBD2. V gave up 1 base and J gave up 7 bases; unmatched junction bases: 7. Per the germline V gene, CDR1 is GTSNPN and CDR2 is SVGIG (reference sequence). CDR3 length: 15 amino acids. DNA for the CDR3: TGTGCCTGGAGTGCTCTAGCGGGAGATCATAATGAGCAGTTCTTC. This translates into CAWSALAGDHNEQFF.

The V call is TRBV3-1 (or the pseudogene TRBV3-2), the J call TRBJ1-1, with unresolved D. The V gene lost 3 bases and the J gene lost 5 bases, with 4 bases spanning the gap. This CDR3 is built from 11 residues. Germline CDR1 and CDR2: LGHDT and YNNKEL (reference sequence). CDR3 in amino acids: CASSHETEAFF. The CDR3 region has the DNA TGTGCCAGCAGCCATGAGACTGAAGCTTTCTTT.

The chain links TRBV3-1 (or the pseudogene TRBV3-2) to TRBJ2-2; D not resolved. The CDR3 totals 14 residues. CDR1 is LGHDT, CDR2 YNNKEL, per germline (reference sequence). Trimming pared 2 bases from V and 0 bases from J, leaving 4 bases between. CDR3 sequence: CASSQLTNTGELFF. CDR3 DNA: TGTGCCAGCAGCCAACTAACGAACACCGGGGAGCTGTTTTTT.

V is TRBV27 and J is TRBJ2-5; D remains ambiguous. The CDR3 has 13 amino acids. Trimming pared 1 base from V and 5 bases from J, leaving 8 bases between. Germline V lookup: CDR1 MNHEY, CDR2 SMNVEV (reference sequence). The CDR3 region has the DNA TGTGCCAGCAGTTTATATTCTGGGGAGACCCAGTACTTC. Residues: CASSLYSGETQYF.

CDR3 residues: CASSEIRYAFF. The CDR3, as DNA: TGTGCCAGCAGTGAAATCCGGTATGCTTTCTTT. The chain carries TRBV6-1 and TRBJ1-1; D gene ambiguous. V lost 2 bases, J lost 11 bases, and 9 bases lay in between. CDR3 length equals 11 residues. The germline gives CDR1 MNHNS, CDR2 SASEGT.